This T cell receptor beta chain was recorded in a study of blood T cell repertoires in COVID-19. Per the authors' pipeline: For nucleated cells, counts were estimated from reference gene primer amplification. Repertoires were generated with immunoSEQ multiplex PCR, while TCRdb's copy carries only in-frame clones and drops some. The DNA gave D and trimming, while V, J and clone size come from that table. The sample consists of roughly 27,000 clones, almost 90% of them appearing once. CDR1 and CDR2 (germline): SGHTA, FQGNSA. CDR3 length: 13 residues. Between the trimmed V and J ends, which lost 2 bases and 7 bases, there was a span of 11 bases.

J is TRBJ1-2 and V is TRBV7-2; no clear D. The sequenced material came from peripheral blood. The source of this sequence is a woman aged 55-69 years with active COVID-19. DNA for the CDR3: TGTGCCAGCAGCTTACTACGGGTCTTTGGCTACACCTTC. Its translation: CASSLLRVFGYTF.